This T cell receptor (beta chain) was retrieved from a study of response to subunit inactivated influenza vaccine (dated by TCRdb to 2017 to 2018). For the wider study: The study used deep quantitative T cell receptor repertoire profiling to track responses to a trivalent subunit inactivated influenza vaccine.

Library preparation employed RT-PCR. Sequencing used an Illumina HiSeq 2500. The public sequencing data were trimmed at Q25 with fastp and processed into clonotypes with MiXCR by TCRdb, which kept only in-frame beta chains. Identical CDR3 proteins give one entry, which carries the most common genes and DNA. The sample has 500,000 to 600,000 distinct CDR3 sequences on record, 14% of them singletons. The leading ten clones occupy 11% of the sample. Its CDR3 holds 12 amino acids, cysteine through phenylalanine. Of the read, only the CDR3 DNA is kept; its 36 bases are in frame from base 1. V has 9 bases trimmed and J has 10 bases trimmed; junction bases matching no gene number 7. The germline V gene gives CDR1 as MNHEY and CDR2 as SVGEGT. As to this clonotype: Its antigen is currently not known. Within one base of it there is no much larger clone, and no base qualities were kept.

General conclusions and limits of the study: The authors suggested that each seasonal influenza vaccination may recruit only a limited number of new T cells.

Here the sequenced sample was PBMCs from blood, taken roughly 13 days after vaccination. The sequence came from a man in his forties or fifties who received an inactivated influenza vaccine. Donor details come from another sample of the same person, matched by shared clones. The chain employs TRBV6-2 or TRBV6-3 and TRBJ2-1, and 9 junctional nucleotides match TRBD2. Here the CDR3 is given as CASGLALHEQFF. The DNA sequence is as follows: TGTGCCAGTGGACTAGCGTTACACGAGCAGTTCTTC.